These 27 T cell receptor beta chains came from one sample sequenced in a study of blood T cell repertoires in COVID-19. Assay: immunoSEQ multiplex PCR; the TCRdb copy retains only in-frame clones and omits some. Of approximately 120,000 clones listed, more than 75% are singletons. Sequencing used peripheral blood. The receptors were gathered from a human donor in a cohort sampled during active COVID-19.

This clone was recorded a few times. The chain combines TRBV19 with TRBJ2-1, with D possibly TRBD1 on 5 matching bases. V was cut by 10 bases and J by 4 bases, with 14 bases left in between. CDR3 length equals 13 residues. Germline V CDR1 and CDR2: LNHDA, SQIVND (reference sequence). CDR3 sequence: CAISQGSYNEQFF. The CDR3 DNA reads as TGTGCCATCAGCCAGGGAAGTTACAATGAGCAGTTCTTC.

This clone was recorded once. V and J are TRBV2 and TRBJ1-2, with 10 bases that match TRBD1. After removal of 11 bases from V and 4 bases from J, the junction contained 1 base not matched to a gene. Germline CDR1 SNHLY, CDR2 FYNNEI. There are 11 residues in the CDR3. CDR3 DNA: TGTGCCTGGACAGGGGGCTATGGCTACACCTTC. Translated: CAWTGGYGYTF. Full variable domain (outside the CDR3, taken from reference TRBV2 and TRBJ1-2): EPEVTQTPSHQVTQMGQEVILRCVPISNHLYFYWYRQILGQKVEFLVSFYNNEISEKSEIFDDQFSVERPDGSNFTLKIRSTKLEDSAMYFCAWTGGYGYTFGSGTRLTVV.

V usage is TRBV27 and J usage is TRBJ2-3, with TRBD2 identical over 12 bases. The CDR3 covers 14 residues. Germline V gene lookup returns CDR1 MNHEY and CDR2 SMNVEV (reference sequence). J was trimmed by 4 bases and V by 10 bases; bases with no gene match: 6. CDR3 sequence (DNA): TGTGCCACCCGACTAGCGGGAGCCCCAGATACGCAGTATTTT. This sequence encodes CATRLAGAPDTQYF.

This rearrangement joins TRBV7-2 to TRBJ1-2; D call uncertain. The CDR3 loop spans 15 amino acids. The germline gives CDR1 SGHTA, CDR2 FQGNSA. The germline V and J ends were trimmed by 1 base and 2 bases, with 11 bases remaining between them. The CDR3 loop reads CASSLGALSNYGYTF. In nucleotides, the CDR3 is TGTGCCAGCAGCTTAGGGGCATTATCCAACTATGGCTACACCTTC.

This sequence joins TRBV28 and TRBJ2-1, with TRBD1 matching 8 bases. Looked up from germline, CDR1 is MDHEN and CDR2 is SYDVKM. Trimming cost V 6 bases and J 5 bases; bases outside gene matches: 9. The CDR3 loop spans 15 amino acids. CDR3 bases: TGTGCCAGCAGCTTACCGGGACAGGCGAACAATGAGCAGTTCTTC. Residues: CASSLPGQANNEQFF.

This chain uses TRBV6-5 with TRBJ1-6, with D unclear. V dropped 2 bases and J dropped 9 bases, with 11 bases sitting between them. CDR3 length: 14 amino acids. Germline lookup yields CDR1 MNHEY and CDR2 SVGAGI. CDR3 sequence reads: CASSYETGGSPLHF. Written as DNA, the CDR3 is TGTGCCAGCAGTTACGAGACTGGAGGTTCACCCCTCCACTTT.

V usage is TRBV27 and J usage is TRBJ2-4; no definite D call. Germline-derived CDR1 and CDR2 are MNHEY and SMNVEV (reference sequence). The CDR3 spans 15 residues. Trimming took 6 bases from V and 1 from J, leaving 13 bases between them. In nucleotides, the CDR3 is TGTGCCAGCAGCCTTCTAGGTGAGGCCAAAAACATTCAGTACTTC. This codes for CASSLLGEAKNIQYF.

The gene calls are TRBV28 and TRBJ2-1, with TRBD1 as a possible D gene (5 bases). Trimming took off 1 base at V and 11 bases at J, with 15 bases between the two ends. The CDR3 length is 14 residues. Germline assignment: CDR1 MDHEN and CDR2 SYDVKM. DNA of the CDR3: TGTGCCAGCAGTTTATCCTCCCTCACGGACAAGCAGTTCTTC. Encoded protein: CASSLSSLTDKQFF.

CDR3 amino acids: CASSKDRGINIQYF. The CDR3 nucleotides are TGTGCCAGCAGCAAAGATAGGGGAATAAACATTCAGTACTTC. The chain is built from TRBV21-1 and TRBJ2-4; the DNA was not used to check the table's D call, TRBD1. TRBV21-1 is listed as a pseudogene. The CDR3 is 14 amino acids.

The chain employs TRBV5-1 and TRBJ2-5; TRBD1 agrees at 8 bases. The CDR3 is made up of 15 amino acids. Unmatched junction bases numbered 7, after V lost 1 base and J lost 5 bases. Germline assignment: CDR1 SGHRS and CDR2 YFSETQ. This CDR3 reads CASSLQPGGRETQYF. CDR3 sequence (DNA): TGCGCCAGCAGCTTGCAACCAGGGGGCAGGGAGACCCAGTACTTC.

The chain recombines TRBV9 with TRBJ1-1, with D unclear. CDR3 length equals 16 residues. Trimming pared 0 bases from V and 0 bases from J, leaving 12 bases between. The germline gives CDR1 SGDLS, CDR2 YYNGEE. This chain's CDR3 is CASSVAGNGLNTEAFF. As DNA, the CDR3 is TGTGCCAGCAGCGTAGCGGGAAATGGGCTGAACACTGAAGCTTTCTTT.

This CDR3 is CSVVRGMNTEAFF. The CDR3 nucleotides are TGCAGCGTTGTCAGGGGAATGAACACTGAAGCTTTCTTT. This chain connects TRBV29-1 to TRBJ1-1; weak D call: TRBD1 (6 bases). The CDR3 is made up of 13 amino acids. Trimming removed 4 bases from V and 0 bases from J, with 9 bases in between. Germline values: CDR1 SQVTM, CDR2 ANQGSEA.

This chain links TRBV2 with TRBJ1-6; D gene unclear. The CDR3 is made up of 16 amino acids. Trimming stripped 2 bases from V and 0 bases from J, with 8 bases between. Germline V lookup: CDR1 SNHLY, CDR2 FYNNEI. The CDR3 reads CASSERRGSYNSPLHF. CDR3 DNA sequence: TGTGCCAGCAGTGAACGCCGGGGCTCCTATAATTCACCCCTCCACTTT.

This chain joins TRBV18 and TRBJ2-7, with TRBD1 identical over 11 bases. From germline, CDR1 is KGHSH and CDR2 LQKENI. V shed 5 bases, J shed 3 bases, and the junction held 9 bases outside the gene matches. The CDR3 consists of 16 residues. The CDR3 loop reads CASSKARTGGFYEQYF. CDR3 in DNA: TGTGCCAGCTCAAAAGCCAGGACAGGGGGCTTCTACGAGCAGTACTTC.

The rearrangement links TRBV6-2 or TRBV6-3 to TRBJ1-1; D gene unclear. Germline V gene data show CDR1 as MNHEY and CDR2 as SVGEGT. The V gene lost 2 bases and the J gene lost 8 bases, with 9 bases spanning the gap. The CDR3 consists of 12 residues. The CDR3 loop reads CASSYRSEEAFF. In DNA form, the CDR3 reads TGTGCCAGCAGTTACAGGTCGGAGGAAGCTTTCTTT.

The V and J genes are TRBV9 and TRBJ2-1; D is perhaps TRBD2 (6 bases). This CDR3 has 15 residues. Trimming stripped 3 bases from V and 2 bases from J, with 12 bases between. CDR1 is SGDLS, CDR2 YYNGEE, per germline. The DNA of the CDR3 is TGTGCCAGCAGCGGAACTAGCCCCACCTACAATGAGCAGTTCTTC. The encoded protein is CASSGTSPTYNEQFF.

The chain carries TRBV20-1 and TRBJ2-1; 8 positions match TRBD2. CDR3 length equals 14 residues. J lost 10 bases, V lost 3 bases, and 11 bases had no gene match. The germline gives CDR1 DFQATT, CDR2 SNEGSKA (reference sequence). CDR3 sequence reads: CSASGSGIIDEQFF. Here the CDR3 DNA reads TGCAGTGCTAGTGGTAGCGGGATAATCGACGAGCAGTTCTTC.

This chain connects TRBV7-2 to TRBJ2-7; 12 positions agree with TRBD2. Looked up from germline, CDR1 is SGHTA and CDR2 is FQGNSA. This CDR3 is 15 amino acids long. The junction had 2 bases not matched to a gene; V was cut back by 4 bases and J by 1 base. The DNA for the CDR3 is TGTGCCAGCAGCTCCGGGACTAGCGGGTCCTACGAGCAGTACTTC. It is translated as CASSSGTSGSYEQYF.

The chain employs TRBV6-5 and TRBJ1-1; D gene ambiguous. Germline CDR1 MNHEY, CDR2 SVGAGI. The CDR3 has 13 amino acids. V was cut by 2 bases and J by 1 base, with 5 bases left in between. CDR3 nucleotides: TGTGCCAGCAGTTACGCCAGGAACACTGAAGCTTTCTTT. It codes for CASSYARNTEAFF.

The chain carries TRBV7-9 and TRBJ2-7; D perhaps matches TRBD1 (6 bases). This CDR3 contains 17 residues. CDR1 is SEHNR, CDR2 FQNEAQ, per germline (reference sequence). V lost 4 bases and J 5 bases, leaving 24 bases between the germline ends. CDR3 bases: TGTGCCAGCAGCTCCCTTGGTTTGGGGGCCCCAGGGGACGAGCAGTACTTC. Protein: CASSSLGLGAPGDEQYF.

This chain uses TRBV24-1 with TRBJ1-2, with 8 positions matching TRBD1. This CDR3 has 11 amino acids. Germline trimming cut 7 bases from V and 8 bases from J; bases unmatched to any gene: 2. Looked up from germline, CDR1 is KGHDR and CDR2 is SFDVKD. The CDR3 loop is CATRQGEGYTF. CDR3 coding DNA: TGTGCCACCAGACAGGGGGAAGGCTACACCTTC.

This clone was seen more than once but under ten times. This chain uses TRBV5-1 with TRBJ1-2; D is unclear. V lost 0 bases, J lost 4 bases, and 13 bases lay in between. The CDR3 length is 15 residues. CDR1 SGHRS and CDR2 YFSETQ come from the germline V gene. In DNA, the CDR3 is TGCGCCAGCAGCTTGGGCAGTACAGCAGCCTATGGCTACACCTTC. Amino acid sequence: CASSLGSTAAYGYTF.

The CDR3 DNA reads TGTGCCAGCAGTTCAGGGAGGGGCGAGACCCAGTACTTC. Translated, it gives CASSSGRGETQYF. The gene calls are TRBV6-5 and TRBJ2-5; 7 bases are shared with TRBD2. Per germline, CDR1 MNHEY and CDR2 SVGAGI. CDR3 length equals 13 residues. J was trimmed by 5 bases and V by 4 bases; bases with no gene match: 4.

CDR3 residues: CASSAGGLAGDEQFF. The DNA for the CDR3 is TGTGCCAGCAGCGCAGGGGGACTAGCGGGGGATGAGCAGTTCTTC. This chain joins TRBV9 and TRBJ2-1; 14 bases agree with TRBD2. The CDR3 extends over 15 amino acids. The J segment lost 8 bases and the V segment lost 3 bases, leaving 4 bases of the junction unmatched. In germline, CDR1 is SGDLS, CDR2 YYNGEE.

The gene calls are TRBV12-3 or TRBV12-4 and TRBJ2-3; a possible D gene is TRBD2 (5 bases). V lost 5 bases and J 6 bases, leaving 9 bases between the germline ends. The CDR3 extends over 12 amino acids. CDR3 DNA sequence: TGTGCCAGCAGTACTAGGAGGGATACGCAGTATTTT. Translated: CASSTRRDTQYF.

This chain connects TRBV19 to TRBJ2-3; 9 nucleotides agree with TRBD1. Germline V gene data show CDR1 as LNHDA and CDR2 as SQIVND (reference sequence). This CDR3 region has 15 residues. After removal of 6 bases from V and 3 bases from J, the junction contained 7 bases not matched to a gene. CDR3 loop: CASSLGDRVTDTQYF. The CDR3 coding sequence is TGTGCCAGTAGCTTGGGGGACAGGGTAACAGATACGCAGTATTTT.

V gene TRBV6-6 combines with J gene TRBJ2-7; 11 bases are shared with TRBD2. The germline V gene encodes CDR1 MNHNY and CDR2 SVGAGI (reference sequence). With 6 bases clipped from V and 2 bases from J, the junction kept 9 bases outside the gene matches. The CDR3 length is 16 residues. The CDR3 reads CASRRRLAGPTYEQYF. CDR3 DNA sequence: TGTGCCAGCAGACGAAGACTAGCGGGGCCGACCTACGAGCAGTACTTC.